These T cell receptor beta chains were read from a single sample in a study of lymphopenia after photon versus proton radiotherapy. Method: immunoSEQ multiplex PCR; TCRdb's copy keeps in-frame clones and lacks some. The sample has over 55,000 clones, 87% seen once. Sample: peripheral blood, taken from a patient treated with proton-based radiotherapy. These receptors all come from a man older than 75 with esophageal cancer. CDR3s include the opening cysteine and the closing phenylalanine or tryptophan. D genes are given only for firm matches. Rows give clone size only sometimes, using once, few, many, or a class for an expanded clone.

size	V	D	J	DNA	CDR3
NA	TRBV15	NA	TRBJ1-5	TGTGCCACCAGCAGAGGGCCCAATCAGCCCCAGCATTTT	CATSRGPNQPQHF
NA	TRBV6-6	NA	TRBJ2-7	TGTGCCAGCAGTTACCAGGGGCGCGGAACCTACGAGCAGTACTTC	CASSYQGRGTYEQYF
NA	TRBV11-2	NA	TRBJ2-2	TGTGCCAGCAGCTTGACAGCGAACACCGGGGAGCTGTTTTTT	CASSLTANTGELFF
NA	TRBV7-2	NA	TRBJ1-5	TGTGCCAGCAGCTTAGGCGGAGGCAATCAGCCCCAGCATTTT	CASSLGGGNQPQHF
once	TRBV12-5	NA	TRBJ2-7	TGTGCTAGTGGTTTGGTTCAGGGGTATCTCTCCTACGAGCAGTACTTC	CASGLVQGYLSYEQYF
NA	TRBV7-2	TRBD2	TRBJ2-7	TGTGCCAGCAGCTTAGCTAGCGGGAGTGGGTACGAGCAGTACTTC	CASSLASGSGYEQYF
NA	TRBV11-2	TRBD2	TRBJ2-7	TGTGCCAGCAGCCGGACTAGCGGGAGCTACGAGCAGTACTTC	CASSRTSGSYEQYF
few	TRBV4-1	TRBD2	TRBJ2-3	TGCGCCAGCAGCCAAGTTAGCGGGGGGGGAGATACGCAGTATTTT	CASSQVSGGGDTQYF
NA	TRBV5-1	TRBD1	TRBJ1-2	TGCGCCAGCAGCTTGGACGGGACAGTGACCGGCTACACCTTC	CASSLDGTVTGYTF
NA	TRBV12-5	NA	TRBJ2-7	TGTGCTAGTGGTTTGCCGCCCTTTGGACAGAGCTACGAGCAGTACTTC	CASGLPPFGQSYEQYF
NA	TRBV6-5	NA	TRBJ1-4	TGTGCCAGCAGTTCTCCGGGGAATGAAAAACTGTTTTTT	CASSSPGNEKLFF
NA	TRBV7-7	NA	TRBJ2-3	TGTGCTAGCAGCCCCACAACCTCCGATCATTTCCATACGCAGTATTTT	CASSPTTSDHFHTQYF
NA	TRBV11-2	TRBD2	TRBJ2-1	TGTGCCAGCAGCCCCATTTATACCACTAGCGGTAATGAGCAGTTCTTC	CASSPIYTTSGNEQFF
NA	TRBV11-2	NA	TRBJ1-1	TGTGCCAGCAGCTTAGCCACAGGGTGGGGCGGTCCTTTCTTT	CASSLATGWGGPFF
once	TRBV29-1	TRBD1	TRBJ1-1	TGCAGCGTCCCCAACCGGGACAGTGAAGCTTTCTTT	CSVPNRDSEAFF
NA	TRBV5-6	TRBD1	TRBJ1-1	TGTGCCAGCAGCCCACTCCGGGACAGGGGAGCTTTCTTT	CASSPLRDRGAFF
NA	TRBV7-2	NA	TRBJ1-4	TGTGCCAGCAGCTTAACCCAAACTGGGGAAAAACTGTTTTTT	CASSLTQTGEKLFF
few	TRBV7-6	TRBD1	TRBJ1-2	TGTGCCAGCAGCGCGGGGGACAGGGGGATTTTAAGTGGCTACACCTTC	CASSAGDRGILSGYTF
NA	TRBV6-4	TRBD2	TRBJ2-3	TGTGCCAGCAGTGAGTCGGGAGGGCCGGGAGATACGCAGTATTTT	CASSESGGPGDTQYF
NA	TRBV5-1	TRBD1	TRBJ2-5	TGCGCCAGCAGGAGAGGGACAGGGGGCTCAGAGACCCAGTACTTC	CASRRGTGGSETQYF
NA	TRBV2	TRBD2	TRBJ2-5	TGTGCCAGCAGGGGGGGGTTGTGGGAGACCCAGTACTTC	CASRGGLWETQYF
NA	TRBV11-3	TRBD1	TRBJ2-5	TGTGCCAGCAGCTCCTCGACAGGGGGCTGGGGAGAGACCCAGTACTTC	CASSSSTGGWGETQYF
NA	TRBV9	TRBD1	TRBJ1-2	TGTGCCAGCAGCACACCGGGACAGGTCTATGGCTACACCTTC	CASSTPGQVYGYTF
once	TRBV5-1	NA	TRBJ2-3	TGCGCCAGCAGCTTGGAGAGGGGGAGGGACCTCACAGATACGCAGTATTTT	CASSLERGRDLTDTQYF
NA	TRBV5-1	TRBD1	TRBJ2-1	TGCGCCAGCAGCTGGGACAGGGTAGAGTTCTTC	CASSWDRVEFF
NA	TRBV9	TRBD2	TRBJ2-7	TGTGCCTCGGGGGGGCTAGCGGGAGAACGTCAGTACTTC	CASGGLAGERQYF
NA	TRBV10-3	TRBD1	TRBJ2-4	TGTGCCATCAGTAACGGGACAGATGAAAACATTCAGTACTTC	CAISNGTDENIQYF
NA	TRBV30	NA	TRBJ1-2	TGTGCCTGGCGATCTCAGGGGTCGAACTATGGCTACACCTTC	CAWRSQGSNYGYTF
NA	TRBV2	NA	TRBJ1-2	TGTGCCAGCAGGGGAGTCGGCTATGGCTACACCTTC	CASRGVGYGYTF
NA	TRBV5-1	TRBD1	TRBJ2-1	TGCGCCAGCAGCTTACAGGGGGAGCTTAATGAGCAGTTCTTC	CASSLQGELNEQFF
NA	TRBV10-3	NA	TRBJ2-5	TGTGCCATCGGCGGCGGGTCAGAGACCCAGTACTTC	CAIGGGSETQYF
NA	TRBV2	TRBD1	TRBJ1-6	TGTGCCAGCAGGGATCGGACAGGGGCTAATTCACCCCTCCACTTT	CASRDRTGANSPLHF
NA	TRBV2	TRBD1	TRBJ2-7	TGTGCCAGCAGTGAACCAGGACAGGGGGCTAGCTACGAGCAGTACTTC	CASSEPGQGASYEQYF
few	TRBV5-4	NA	TRBJ1-2	TGTGCCAGCAGCTTGGGAGATTTCTATGGCTACACCTTC	CASSLGDFYGYTF
NA	TRBV27	NA	TRBJ1-4	TGTGCCAGCAGTCGGAGAGGGGGTGAAAAACTGTTTTTT	CASSRRGGEKLFF
NA	TRBV6-5	NA	TRBJ2-2	TGTGCCAGCAGTTATCGGCCCAGCGGGGAGCTGTTTTTT	CASSYRPSGELFF
once	TRBV5-1	NA	TRBJ1-6	TGCGCCAGCAGCCGGACAAGGTCTAATAATTCACCCCTCCACTTT	CASSRTRSNNSPLHF
once	TRBV27	NA	TRBJ1-6	TGTGCCAGCAGTTTCCCTAATTCACCCCTCCACTTT	CASSFPNSPLHF
NA	TRBV19	TRBD1	TRBJ1-1	TGTGCCAGTAGTATCGGGACAGGGGGGTGGACTGAAGCTTTCTTT	CASSIGTGGWTEAFF
once	TRBV7-9	NA	TRBJ1-1	TGTGCCAGCAGCTTTCCCACAGGGTTGGGGGACACTGAAGCTTTCTTT	CASSFPTGLGDTEAFF
NA	TRBV9	NA	TRBJ1-4	TGTGCCAGCAGCGTGCCAGGGGATAATGAAAAACTGTTTTTT	CASSVPGDNEKLFF
NA	TRBV19	NA	TRBJ2-7	TGTGCCAGTAGTTACGAGCAGTACTTC	CASSYEQYF
NA	TRBV6-5	NA	TRBJ1-4	TGTGCCAGCAGAAGACAGGTTAATGAAAAACTGTTTTTT	CASRRQVNEKLFF
NA	TRBV2	TRBD2	TRBJ2-1	TGTGCCAGCAGCCCGGGACTAGATGAGAATGAGCAGTTCTTC	CASSPGLDENEQFF
once	TRBV19	TRBD1	TRBJ1-5	TGTGCCAGTAGTATCGTGGCTGGGACAGGGAATCAGCCCCAGCATTTT	CASSIVAGTGNQPQHF
few	TRBV7-2	TRBD1	TRBJ2-7	TGTGCCAGCAGCTCCACCCACTACAGGGGAGAGCAGTACTTC	CASSSTHYRGEQYF
once	TRBV2	NA	TRBJ2-3	TGTGCCAGCAGTACCACGGGCGGGGATACGCAGTATTTT	CASSTTGGDTQYF
NA	TRBV7-2	NA	TRBJ2-7	TGTGCCAGCAGCTACTTCGGCGGAGACAGAGACGAGCAGTACTTC	CASSYFGGDRDEQYF
NA	TRBV6-6	NA	TRBJ1-1	TGTGCCAGCAGCATTCTCCCGAACACTGAAGCTTTCTTT	CASSILPNTEAFF
NA	TRBV10-1	TRBD2	TRBJ2-1	TGCGCCAGCAGTGTGACGGGAGGGCCGTACAATGAGCAGTTCTTC	CASSVTGGPYNEQFF
NA	TRBV4-1	TRBD1	TRBJ2-2	TGCGCCAGCAGGAAAAGGGACAGGGAAACCGGGGAGCTGTTTTTT	CASRKRDRETGELFF
NA	TRBV4-1	NA	TRBJ2-2	TGCGCCAGCACTCGTAACTGGGCCGGGGAGCTGTTTTTT	CASTRNWAGELFF
NA	TRBV6-5	NA	TRBJ1-1	TGTGCCAGCTTCTCAAGGGGGGTCAACACTGAAGCTTTCTTT	CASFSRGVNTEAFF
NA	TRBV6-5	NA	TRBJ2-1	TGTGCCAGCAGTGCGGGAATGAGCTCCTACAATGAGCAGTTCTTC	CASSAGMSSYNEQFF
NA	TRBV18	NA	TRBJ2-5	TGTGCCAGCTCACCACCGGGGCAGGCTCGGACCCAGTACTTC	CASSPPGQARTQYF
NA	TRBV11-2	NA	TRBJ1-1	TGTGCCAGCAGCTTTAGGGGAGGGGGCACTGAAGCTTTCTTT	CASSFRGGGTEAFF